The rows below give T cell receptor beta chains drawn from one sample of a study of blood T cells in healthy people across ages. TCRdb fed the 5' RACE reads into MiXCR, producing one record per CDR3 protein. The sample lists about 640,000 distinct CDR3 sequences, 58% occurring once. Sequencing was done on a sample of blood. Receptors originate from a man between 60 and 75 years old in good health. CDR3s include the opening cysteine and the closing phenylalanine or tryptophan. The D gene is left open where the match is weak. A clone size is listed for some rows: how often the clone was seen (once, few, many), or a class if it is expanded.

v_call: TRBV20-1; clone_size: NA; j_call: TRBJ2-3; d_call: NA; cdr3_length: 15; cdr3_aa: CSARDIGRSTDTQYF
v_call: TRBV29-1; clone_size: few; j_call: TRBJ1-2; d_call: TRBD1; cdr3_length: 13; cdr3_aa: CSVGSTGDYGYTF
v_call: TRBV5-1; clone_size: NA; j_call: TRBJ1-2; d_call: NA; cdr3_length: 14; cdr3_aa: CASKDANLHYGYTF
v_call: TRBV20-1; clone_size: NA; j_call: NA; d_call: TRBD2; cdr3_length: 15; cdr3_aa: CSARDPSGGRETQYF
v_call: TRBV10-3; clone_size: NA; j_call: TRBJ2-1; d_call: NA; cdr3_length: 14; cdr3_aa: CAISDLGGYNEQFF
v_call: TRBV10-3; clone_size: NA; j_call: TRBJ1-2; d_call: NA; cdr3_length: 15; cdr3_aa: CAISDTGRTNYGYTF
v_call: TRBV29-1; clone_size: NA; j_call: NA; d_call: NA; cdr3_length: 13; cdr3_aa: CSVWAVAGETQYF
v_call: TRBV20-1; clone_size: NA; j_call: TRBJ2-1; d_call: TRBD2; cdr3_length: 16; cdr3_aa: CSAASLAGGYYNEQFF
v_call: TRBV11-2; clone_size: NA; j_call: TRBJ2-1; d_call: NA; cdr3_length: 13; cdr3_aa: CASTTGSYNEQFF
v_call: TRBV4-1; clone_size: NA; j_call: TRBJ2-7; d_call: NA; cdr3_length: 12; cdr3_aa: CASSHPQGEQYF
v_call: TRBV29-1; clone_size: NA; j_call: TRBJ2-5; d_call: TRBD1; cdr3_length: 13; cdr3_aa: CSAGGISQETQYF
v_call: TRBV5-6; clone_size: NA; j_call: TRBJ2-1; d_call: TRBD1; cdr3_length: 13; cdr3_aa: CASSPGTVDEQFF
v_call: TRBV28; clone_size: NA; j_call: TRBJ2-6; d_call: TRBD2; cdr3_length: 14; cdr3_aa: CASTGGSGANVLTF
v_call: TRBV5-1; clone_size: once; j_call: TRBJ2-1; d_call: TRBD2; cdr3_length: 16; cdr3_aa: CASSLRLAGGFNEQFF
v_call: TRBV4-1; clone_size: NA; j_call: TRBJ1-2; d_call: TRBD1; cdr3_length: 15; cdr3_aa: CASSQEGGGAYGYTF
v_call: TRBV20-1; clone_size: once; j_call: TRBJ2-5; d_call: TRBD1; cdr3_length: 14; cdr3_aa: CSPPSGTDQETQYF
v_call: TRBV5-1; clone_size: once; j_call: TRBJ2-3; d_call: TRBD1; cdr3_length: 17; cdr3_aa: CASSSGLTGLITDTQYF
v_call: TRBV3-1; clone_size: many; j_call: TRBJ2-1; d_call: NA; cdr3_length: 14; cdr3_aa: CASSLLQGQNEQFF
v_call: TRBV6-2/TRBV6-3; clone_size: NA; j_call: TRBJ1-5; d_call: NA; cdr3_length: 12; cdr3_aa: CASRMGLQPQHF
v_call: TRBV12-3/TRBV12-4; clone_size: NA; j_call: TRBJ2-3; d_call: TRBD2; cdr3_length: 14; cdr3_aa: CASSLSGGADTQYF
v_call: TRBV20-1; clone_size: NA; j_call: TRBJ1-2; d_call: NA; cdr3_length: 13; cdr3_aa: CSARDGASYGYTF
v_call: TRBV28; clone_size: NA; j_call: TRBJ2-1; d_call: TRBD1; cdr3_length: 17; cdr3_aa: CASSSPLEGQSGNEQFF
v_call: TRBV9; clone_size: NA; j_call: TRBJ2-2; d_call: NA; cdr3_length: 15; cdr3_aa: CASSVVGTGTGELFF
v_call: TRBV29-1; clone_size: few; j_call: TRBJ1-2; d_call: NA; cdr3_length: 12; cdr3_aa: CSVDGLTYGYTF
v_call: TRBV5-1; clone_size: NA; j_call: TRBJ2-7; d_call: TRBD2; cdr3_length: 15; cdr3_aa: CASSLDGEGSYEQYF
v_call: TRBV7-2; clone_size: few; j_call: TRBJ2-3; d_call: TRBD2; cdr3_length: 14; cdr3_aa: CASSSGTTTDTQYF
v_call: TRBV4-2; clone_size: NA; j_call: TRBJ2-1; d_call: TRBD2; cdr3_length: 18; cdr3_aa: CASSQGPSLAGVYNEQFF
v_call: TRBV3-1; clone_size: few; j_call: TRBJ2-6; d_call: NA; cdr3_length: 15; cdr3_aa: CASSQAHRGANVLTF
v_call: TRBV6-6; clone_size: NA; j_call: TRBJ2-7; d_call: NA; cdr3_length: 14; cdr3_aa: CASSYASEYNEQYF
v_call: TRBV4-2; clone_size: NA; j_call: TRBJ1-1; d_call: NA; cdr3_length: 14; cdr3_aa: CASSQDFGGRAAFF
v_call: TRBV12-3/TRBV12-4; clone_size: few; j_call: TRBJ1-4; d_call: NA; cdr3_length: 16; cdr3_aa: CASSLRWVLGNEKLFF
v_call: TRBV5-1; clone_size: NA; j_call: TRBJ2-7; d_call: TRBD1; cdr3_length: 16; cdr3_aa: CASSSSPTGGMGEQYF
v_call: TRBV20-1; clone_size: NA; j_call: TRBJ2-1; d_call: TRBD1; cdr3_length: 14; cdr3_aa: CSARLGGSYNEQFF
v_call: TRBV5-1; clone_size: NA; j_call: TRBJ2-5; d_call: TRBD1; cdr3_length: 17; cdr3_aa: CASSFSPGTGGQETQYF
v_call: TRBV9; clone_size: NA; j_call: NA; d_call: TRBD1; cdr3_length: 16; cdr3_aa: CASSTGTGGIKNIQYF
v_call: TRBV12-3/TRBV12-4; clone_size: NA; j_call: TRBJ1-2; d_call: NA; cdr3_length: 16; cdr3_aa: CASTTGRGLITYGYTF
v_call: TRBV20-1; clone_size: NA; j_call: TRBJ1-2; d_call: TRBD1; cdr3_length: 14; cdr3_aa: CSAPTGATNYGYTF
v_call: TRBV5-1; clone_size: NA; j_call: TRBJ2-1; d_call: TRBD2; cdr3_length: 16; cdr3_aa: CASSKSSERGANEQFF
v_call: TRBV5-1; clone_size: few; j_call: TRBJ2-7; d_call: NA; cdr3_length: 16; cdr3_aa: CASSLGRQGGIYEQYF
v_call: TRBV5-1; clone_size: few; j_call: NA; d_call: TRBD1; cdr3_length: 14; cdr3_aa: CASRPGQAQETQYF
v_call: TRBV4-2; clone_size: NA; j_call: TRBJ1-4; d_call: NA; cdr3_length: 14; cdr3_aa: CASSQGTAGEKLFF
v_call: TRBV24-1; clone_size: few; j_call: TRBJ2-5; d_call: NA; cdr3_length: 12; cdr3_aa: CATEGGLGTQYF
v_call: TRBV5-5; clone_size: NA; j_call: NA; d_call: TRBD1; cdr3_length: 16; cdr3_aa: CASSLLPGQTAYEQYF
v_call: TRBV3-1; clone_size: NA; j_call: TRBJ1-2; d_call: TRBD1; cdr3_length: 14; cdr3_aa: CASSQGQISYGYTF
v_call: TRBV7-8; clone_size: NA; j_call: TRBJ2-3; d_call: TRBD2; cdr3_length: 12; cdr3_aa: CASSYLGGGLYF
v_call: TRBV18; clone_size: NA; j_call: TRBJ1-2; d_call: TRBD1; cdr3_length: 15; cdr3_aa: CASSPRGGQGDGYTF